The 20 T cell receptor beta chains listed next were all sequenced from one sample in a study of Tregs in tolerant kidney transplant recipients. Clones were read by immunoSEQ multiplex PCR, and TCRdb kept only the in-frame ones, dropping some. The sample records about 21,000 clones, more than 65% being singletons. The nonmyeloablative bone marrow transplants came from related graft donors, with transient mixed chimerism. Specimen: CD8+ T cells from blood (PBMCs), collected 6 months after the transplant. The receptors stem from a human patient who received a combined kidney and bone marrow transplant. The graft donor may be the source of some T cells.

V usage is TRBV27 and J usage is TRBJ1-5; weak D call: TRBD1 (5 bases). The CDR3 is 14 residues long. V lost 2 bases and J lost 9, with 14 bases in between. Germline CDR1 MNHEY, CDR2 SMNVEV (reference sequence). The CDR3 reads CASSLGMGQGPQHF. In nucleotides, the CDR3 is TGTGCCAGCAGTTTAGGTATGGGCCAGGGGCCCCAGCATTTT.

The V gene is TRBV7-3, the J gene TRBJ2-1; 12 bases fit TRBD2. The CDR3 contains 17 residues. Germline V gives CDR1 SGHTA, CDR2 FQGTGA. V was clipped by 0 bases and J by 9 bases; unmatched bases: 9. The DNA for the CDR3 is TGTGCCAGCAGCTTAACGTCTAGCGGGGGGGCCCGGGGTGAGCAGTTCTTC. Translating gives CASSLTSSGGARGEQFF.

The chain recombines TRBV7-9 with TRBJ2-3, with 9 bases matching TRBD1. Germline V lookup: CDR1 SEHNR, CDR2 FQNEAQ (reference sequence). V lost 5 bases and J lost 6; bases outside the gene matches: 6. The CDR3 is made up of 14 amino acids. CDR3 nucleotide sequence: TGTGCCAGCAGCCCTGGGACAGGGTTCGATACGCAGTATTTT. Protein: CASSPGTGFDTQYF.

This chain uses TRBV9 with TRBJ2-1, with TRBD1 matching 7 bases. This CDR3 region has 16 residues. The germline V gene encodes CDR1 SGDLS and CDR2 YYNGEE. The V segment lost 0 bases and the J segment 9 bases; nucleotides outside the gene matches: 12. The chain's CDR3 is CASSVDIRGIFVEQFF. The CDR3 nucleotides read TGTGCCAGCAGCGTAGATATCAGGGGGATCTTCGTTGAGCAGTTCTTC. Using reference TRBV9 and TRBJ2-1 for the parts outside the CDR3, the full variable domain is DSGVTQTPKHLITATGQRVTLRCSPRSGDLSVYWYQQSLDQGLQFLIQYYNGEERAKGNILERFSAQQFPDLHSELNLSSLELGDSALYFCASSVDIRGIFVEQFFGPGTRLTVL.

The genes are TRBV7-6 and TRBJ2-3, with 7 bases matching TRBD2. The CDR3 totals 15 residues. Germline V lookup: CDR1 SGHVS, CDR2 FNYEAQ. V lost 0 bases and J lost 5; bases outside the gene matches: 5. CDR3 in amino acids: CASSLAGRAGDTQYF. The CDR3 DNA follows: TGTGCCAGCAGCTTAGCGGGGAGGGCAGGAGATACGCAGTATTTT.

The V gene is TRBV27, the J gene TRBJ2-1; 10 bases map to TRBD2. With 2 bases clipped from V and 7 bases from J, the junction kept 5 bases outside the gene matches. CDR3 length: 15 amino acids. The germline V gene encodes CDR1 MNHEY and CDR2 SMNVEV (reference sequence). CDR3 in amino acids: CASSLSGGAPNEQFF. In DNA form, the CDR3 reads TGTGCCAGCAGTTTAAGCGGGGGGGCACCGAATGAGCAGTTCTTC.

This rearrangement joins TRBV7-9 to TRBJ1-5, with 7 bases matching TRBD1. Germline trimming cut 0 bases from V and 7 bases from J; bases unmatched to any gene: 3. The germline gives CDR1 SEHNR, CDR2 FQNEAQ (reference sequence). The CDR3 is made up of 14 amino acids. Here the CDR3 DNA reads TGTGCCAGCAGCTTAGCAGGGGGCGGACAGCCCCAGCATTTT. Its protein is CASSLAGGGQPQHF.

V usage is TRBV9 and J usage is TRBJ1-2; D may be TRBD1 (5 bases). The CDR3 has 14 amino acids. Germline V gene data show CDR1 as SGDLS and CDR2 as YYNGEE. Trimming pared 4 bases from V and 0 bases from J, leaving 10 bases between. Written as DNA, the CDR3 is TGTGCCAGCAGCCCAGGACAACCTAACTATGGCTACACCTTC. Protein: CASSPGQPNYGYTF.

This chain links TRBV4-3 with TRBJ2-1, with no clear D. This CDR3 is 15 amino acids long. Germline V gene lookup returns CDR1 LGHNA and CDR2 YSLEER. Trimming took 4 bases from V and 5 from J, leaving 15 bases between them. CDR3 bases: TGCGCCAGCAGCCGCTTACCGATTAGAGACAATGAGCAGTTCTTC. It yields the protein CASSRLPIRDNEQFF.

The V call is TRBV7-3, the J call TRBJ1-2; 10 nucleotides match TRBD1. J gave up 5 bases and V 2 bases, and 5 bases lay outside the gene matches. Germline lookup yields CDR1 SGHTA and CDR2 FQGTGA. The CDR3 length is 15 residues. CDR3 in amino acids: CASSLGTGEWYGYTF. The CDR3, as DNA: TGTGCCAGCAGCTTAGGGACAGGGGAATGGTATGGCTACACCTTC.

J is TRBJ2-3 and V is TRBV11-1, with 11 bases that match TRBD1. The CDR3 has 15 residues. The V gene end was trimmed by 5 bases and the J gene end by 4 bases; junction bases not matched to a gene: 5. CDR1 is SGHAT and CDR2 is FQDESV in the germline V gene (reference sequence). CDR3 sequence reads: CASSPPGQGADTQYF. Here the CDR3 DNA reads TGTGCCAGCAGCCCCCCGGGACAGGGGGCAGATACGCAGTATTTT.

J is TRBJ2-7 and V is TRBV5-6; TRBD2 is a possible D gene (5 bases). The V and J ends lost 3 bases and 5 bases respectively, with 15 bases between them. This CDR3 region has 14 residues. Germline CDR1 is SGHDT and CDR2 is YYEEEE. The CDR3 coding sequence is TGTGCCAGCAGCTCCGGACTGCCCGGAGACGAGCAGTACTTC. It encodes CASSSGLPGDEQYF.

The chain recombines TRBV5-1 with TRBJ2-2; 9 positions agree with TRBD1. The germline V gene encodes CDR1 SGHRS and CDR2 YFSETQ. Trimming removed 4 bases from V and 0 bases from J; junction bases left unmatched: 7. This CDR3 has 17 residues. The CDR3 DNA sequence: TGCGCCAGCAGCCTGGACAGGGGTAGGGCGAACACCGGGGAGCTGTTTTTT. Amino acids: CASSLDRGRANTGELFF.

This clone has just a few counts. CDR3 in amino acids: CASSLSPGQGSYGYTF. DNA for the CDR3: TGCGCCAGCAGCCTGAGCCCAGGACAGGGCAGCTATGGCTACACCTTC. This chain uses TRBV5-1 with TRBJ1-2, with 8 bases lining up with TRBD1. V trimming: 4 bases; J trimming: 4 bases; junction bases outside the gene matches: 12. Germline CDR1 and CDR2: SGHRS and YFSETQ. The CDR3 consists of 16 residues.

This clone was seen only a few times. This sequence joins TRBV11-2 and TRBJ2-1, with D maybe TRBD1 (5 bases). The CDR3 covers 16 residues. The ends were cut back, 1 base at V and 4 bases at J, with 14 bases in the middle. Germline-derived CDR1 and CDR2 are SGHAT and FQNNGV. Here the CDR3 DNA reads TGTGCCAGCAGCTTAGGTTCAGGGCGGATGTACAATGAGCAGTTCTTC. It yields the protein CASSLGSGRMYNEQFF.

The chain joins TRBV4-3 to TRBJ2-7, with unresolved D. Trimming shortened V by 1 base and J by 0 bases, and 7 bases separated the two germline ends. CDR3 size: 14 residues. The germline V gene encodes CDR1 LGHNA and CDR2 YSLEER. CDR3 sequence: CASSQARFSYEQYF. The CDR3, as DNA: TGCGCCAGCAGCCAAGCCAGGTTCTCCTACGAGCAGTACTTC.

The CDR3 protein is CASSLRLAMADTQYF. CDR3 in DNA: TGCGCCAGCAGCCTAAGACTAGCCATGGCAGATACGCAGTATTTT. V and J are TRBV4-3 and TRBJ2-3, with 7 bases fitting TRBD2. The ends lost 4 bases at V and 4 bases at J; junction bases unmatched: 8. In germline, CDR1 is LGHNA, CDR2 YSLEER. The CDR3 is 15 amino acids.

J is TRBJ2-3 and V is TRBV27; TRBD2 agrees at 9 bases. Germline CDR1 reads MNHEY; CDR2 reads SMNVEV (reference sequence). CDR3 size: 18 residues. Trimming cost V 5 bases and J 4 bases; bases outside gene matches: 16. CDR3 coding DNA: TGTGCCAGCAGTCCCAGGACCGGAGCGGGGGGTTTGCCAGATACGCAGTATTTT. Its translation: CASSPRTGAGGLPDTQYF.

The V and J genes are TRBV7-3 and TRBJ1-2; D is perhaps TRBD1 (5 bases). The CDR3 is 13 amino acids. V lost 1 base to trimming and J lost 6 bases, with 9 bases between them. Looked up from germline, CDR1 is SGHTA and CDR2 is FQGTGA. The CDR3 loop reads CASSLKPGDGYTF. CDR3 sequence (DNA): TGTGCCAGCAGCTTAAAACCGGGGGATGGCTACACCTTC.

V gene TRBV19 combines with J gene TRBJ2-1, with a possible D match to TRBD2 (5 bases). From germline, CDR1 is LNHDA and CDR2 SQIVND (reference sequence). CDR3 length equals 14 residues. V shed 1 base and J shed 4 bases, with 8 bases lying between them. The CDR3 spells CASSIVASYNEQFF. CDR3 in DNA: TGTGCCAGTAGTATAGTAGCGAGTTACAATGAGCAGTTCTTC.